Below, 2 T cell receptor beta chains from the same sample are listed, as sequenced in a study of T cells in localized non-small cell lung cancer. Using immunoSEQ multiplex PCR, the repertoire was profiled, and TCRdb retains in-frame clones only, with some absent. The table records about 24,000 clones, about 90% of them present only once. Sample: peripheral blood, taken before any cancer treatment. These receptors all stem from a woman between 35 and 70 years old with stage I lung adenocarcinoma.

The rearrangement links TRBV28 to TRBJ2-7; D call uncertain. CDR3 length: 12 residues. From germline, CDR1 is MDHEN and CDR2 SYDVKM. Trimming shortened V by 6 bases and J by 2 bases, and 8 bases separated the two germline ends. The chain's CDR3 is CASSSTTYEQYF. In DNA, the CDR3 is TGTGCCAGCAGCTCGACAACCTACGAGCAGTACTTC.

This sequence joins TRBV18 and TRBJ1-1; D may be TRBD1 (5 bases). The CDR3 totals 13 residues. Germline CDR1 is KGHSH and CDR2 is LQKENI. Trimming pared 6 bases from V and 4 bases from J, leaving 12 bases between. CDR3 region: CASSYRGGTEAFF. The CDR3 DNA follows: TGTGCCAGCTCGTATCGGGGGGGCACTGAAGCTTTCTTT. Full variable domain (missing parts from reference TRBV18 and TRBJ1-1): NAGVMQNPRHLVRRRGQEARLRCSPMKGHSHVYWYRQLPEEGLKFMVYLQKENIIDESGMPKERFSAEFPKEGPSILRIQQVVRGDSAAYFCASSYRGGTEAFFGQGTRLTVV.